The 21 T cell receptor beta chains in this list originate from one sample, sequenced in a study of control samples from healthy donors and cancer patients. Sequenced by immunoSEQ multiplex PCR; TCRdb stores in-frame clones only, minus some. Seen here are roughly 120,000 clones, around 89% observed once, and the top ten hold less than 1.5%. Sequencing used PBMCs. These TCRs come from a woman between 45 and 65 years old with colorectal cancer.

The CDR3 coding sequence is TGTGCCAGCAGCGTAACTAGCGGGGGCCGCTCCTACAATGAGCAGTTCTTC. Protein sequence: CASSVTSGGRSYNEQFF. The chain joins TRBV9 to TRBJ2-1, with 11 bases matching TRBD2. This CDR3 region has 17 residues. Germline V gene sequence: CDR1 SGDLS, CDR2 YYNGEE. V lost 1 base, J lost 0 bases, and 3 bases stayed unmatched.

The V gene is TRBV5-6, the J gene TRBJ2-1, with D perhaps matching TRBD2 (5 bases). V lost 4 bases, J lost 0 bases, and 17 bases lay in between. Looked up from germline, CDR1 is SGHDT and CDR2 is YYEEEE. The CDR3 extends over 17 amino acids. The CDR3 protein is CASSVDLVTSSYNEQFF. CDR3 DNA sequence: TGTGCCAGCAGCGTTGACTTGGTCACTAGCTCCTACAATGAGCAGTTCTTC.

The rearrangement uses TRBV5-4 and TRBJ1-1, with D tentatively TRBD1 (5 bases). The CDR3 has 16 amino acids. The germline gives CDR1 SGHNT, CDR2 YYREEE (reference sequence). Deletions cut 2 bases from V and 7 bases from J, with 21 bases between. The CDR3 DNA follows: TGTGCCAGCAGCTTTGTCTCCGGGGACGGCATGATTGAAGCTTTCTTT. It codes for CASSFVSGDGMIEAFF.

V usage is TRBV5-1 and J usage is TRBJ2-2, with D hard to call. Trimming removed 0 bases from V and 6 bases from J, with 6 bases in between. Germline values: CDR1 SGHRS, CDR2 YFSETQ. The CDR3 loop spans 13 amino acids. The CDR3 DNA reads as TGCGCCAGCAGCTTGGCCGAGTCCGGGGAGCTGTTTTTT. Its protein is CASSLAESGELFF. Combining the CDR3 with reference TRBV5-1 and TRBJ2-2 gives the whole variable domain KAGVTQTPRYLIKTRGQQVTLSCSPISGHRSVSWYQQTPGQGLQFLFEYFSETQRNKGNFPGRFSGRQFSNSRSEMNVSTLELGDSALYLCASSLAESGELFFGEGSRLTVL.

The chain carries TRBV10-3 and TRBJ2-7, with a tentative D call TRBD2 (5 bases). V dropped 7 bases and J dropped 2 bases, with 12 bases sitting between them. Germline V gene sequence: CDR1 ENHRY, CDR2 SYGVKD. This CDR3 has 13 residues. The CDR3 region is CAINEGLTYEQYF. The CDR3 region has the DNA TGTGCCATCAACGAGGGTCTAACCTACGAGCAGTACTTC.

The chain couples TRBV20-1 to TRBJ2-1, with D uncertain. V shed 2 bases and J shed 10 bases, with 9 bases lying between them. This CDR3 has 11 residues. Germline V lookup: CDR1 DFQATT, CDR2 SNEGSKA (reference sequence). CDR3 sequence (DNA): TGCAGTGCTAGATTCAGACCCGAGCAGTTCTTC. Protein sequence: CSARFRPEQFF.

The rearrangement joins TRBV13 to TRBJ1-2, with TRBD1 as a possible D gene (5 bases). CDR3 size: 14 residues. Germline V gene data show CDR1 as PRHDT and CDR2 as FYEKMQ (reference sequence). Trimming removed 5 bases from V and 6 bases from J, with 16 bases in between. The CDR3 DNA sequence: TGTGCCAGCAGCCCGAAAGGGACTGCAAATGGCTACACCTTC. Translated: CASSPKGTANGYTF.

In its sample, this clone was seen a few times. The V gene is TRBV2, the J gene TRBJ2-1, with 7 bases lining up with TRBD2. The germline gives CDR1 SNHLY, CDR2 FYNNEI. CDR3 size: 15 residues. The V gene end was trimmed by 7 bases and the J gene end by 9 bases; junction bases not matched to a gene: 15. The DNA for the CDR3 is TGTGCCAGCAAAATCTTACGGGGGGAATCTACTGAGCAGTTCTTC. It specifies CASKILRGESTEQFF.

The CDR3 DNA reads TGTGCCAGCAGCTTAGTTCACGAGCAGTACTTC. Protein: CASSLVHEQYF. This chain joins TRBV7-2 and TRBJ2-7; D is unclear. This CDR3 has 11 amino acids. Trimming cost V 1 base and J 5 bases, with 3 bases left between them. The germline gives CDR1 SGHTA, CDR2 FQGNSA.

The rearrangement uses TRBV5-1 and TRBJ2-1; D might be TRBD1 or TRBD2, each matching 5 bases. The length of the CDR3 is 13 residues. V was clipped by 0 bases and J by 9 bases, with 10 bases between them. CDR1 is SGHRS and CDR2 is YFSETQ in the germline V gene. CDR3 region: CASSLGGSPEQFF. The CDR3 bases are TGCGCCAGCAGCTTGGGGGGGTCCCCTGAGCAGTTCTTC.

Here the CDR3 reads CASGLAETQYF. The CDR3 bases are TGTGCCTCGGGACTAGCTGAGACCCAGTACTTC. The chain is built from TRBV30 and TRBJ2-5; 9 nucleotides match TRBD2. This CDR3 has 11 residues. V lost 7 bases, J lost 5 bases, and 2 bases stayed unmatched. The V gene's germline CDR1 is GTSNPN and CDR2 SVGIG (reference sequence). The full variable domain, completed using reference TRBV30 and TRBJ2-5, is SQTIHQWPATLVQPVGSPLSLECTVEGTSNPNLYWYRQAAGRGLQLLFYSVGIGQISSEVPQNLSASRPQDRQFILSSKKLLLSDSGFYLCASGLAETQYFGPGTRLLVL.

The chain employs TRBV5-1 and TRBJ2-5, with 8 bases lining up with TRBD2. The V segment lost 0 bases and the J segment 1 base; nucleotides outside the gene matches: 5. CDR3 length equals 16 residues. Germline V gene sequence: CDR1 SGHRS, CDR2 YFSETQ. CDR3 nucleotides: TGCGCCAGCAGCTTGGGCTCTAGCGGGTCCCAAGAGACCCAGTACTTC. Its protein product is CASSLGSSGSQETQYF.

V gene TRBV27 combines with J gene TRBJ2-1; 9 nucleotides match TRBD2. CDR1 is MNHEY and CDR2 is SMNVEV in the germline V gene (reference sequence). The length of the CDR3 is 18 residues. The V gene end was trimmed by 0 bases and the J gene end by 3 bases; junction bases not matched to a gene: 9. The chain's CDR3 is CASSLSRPRLADYNEQFF. The CDR3 coding sequence is TGTGCCAGCAGTTTATCGCGTCCTCGACTAGCGGACTACAATGAGCAGTTCTTC.

The rearrangement uses TRBV5-6 and TRBJ2-5; D perhaps matches TRBD1 (6 bases). The CDR3 totals 13 residues. Germline lookup yields CDR1 SGHDT and CDR2 YYEEEE. V gave up 4 bases and J gave up 9 bases, with 16 bases separating them. The CDR3 loop is CASSPSYAGAQYF. The CDR3 bases are TGTGCCAGCAGCCCCTCGTACGCAGGGGCCCAGTACTTC.

The chain links TRBV4-2 to TRBJ1-1; no clear D. Germline CDR1 and CDR2: LGHNA and YNFKEQ. Trimming left V 1 base short and J 2 bases short, with 5 bases between. The CDR3 spans 13 residues. The CDR3 is CASSQGRNTEAFF. The DNA of the CDR3 is TGTGCCAGCAGCCAAGGCCGAAACACTGAAGCTTTCTTT.

The chain has TRBV6-6 and TRBJ2-2; TRBD1 aligns across 8 bases. The CDR3 sequence is 16 residues long. V shed 5 bases, J shed 6 bases, and the junction held 11 bases outside the gene matches. Germline-derived CDR1 and CDR2 are MNHNY and SVGAGI (reference sequence). CDR3 loop: CASSAPEGQGPGELFF. The DNA of the CDR3 is TGTGCCAGCAGTGCCCCCGAAGGACAGGGTCCCGGGGAGCTGTTTTTT.

The J gene is TRBJ1-5, the V gene TRBV5-1; no definite D call. The CDR3 is 15 residues long. Germline values: CDR1 SGHRS, CDR2 YFSETQ. V lost 0 bases, J lost 0 bases, and 7 bases lay in between. The CDR3 sequence: CASSLVAGSNQPQHF. The CDR3 DNA reads as TGCGCCAGCAGCTTGGTGGCCGGTAGCAATCAGCCCCAGCATTTT.

V gene TRBV7-8 combines with J gene TRBJ2-1; TRBD2 aligns across 12 bases. This CDR3 has 15 amino acids. V dropped 4 bases and J dropped 7; count of bases not matched to a gene: 5. Per germline, CDR1 SGHVS and CDR2 FQNEAQ. Here the CDR3 DNA reads TGTGCCAGCAGCTCGCGACTAGCGGGAGCTAATGAGCAGTTCTTC. Amino acids: CASSSRLAGANEQFF.

The chain combines TRBV29-1 with TRBJ1-4; 7 nucleotides align to TRBD1. V gave up 7 bases and J gave up 8 bases; unmatched junction bases: 7. The CDR3 is 12 residues long. Germline V lookup: CDR1 SQVTM, CDR2 ANQGSEA. CDR3 nucleotide sequence: TGCAGCGCCGGACAGGAGTTGGAAAAACTGTTTTTT. Protein product: CSAGQELEKLFF.

In its sample, this clone was seen once. The chain recombines TRBV9 with TRBJ1-6; TRBD1 matches at 7 bases. Germline lookup yields CDR1 SGDLS and CDR2 YYNGEE. V lost 1 base and J lost 7; bases outside the gene matches: 5. CDR3 length: 15 residues. The CDR3 here is CASSVRGLRNSPLHF. The DNA for the CDR3 is TGTGCCAGCAGCGTAAGGGGGCTAAGGAATTCACCCCTCCACTTT.

This chain connects TRBV16 to TRBJ1-5; possibly TRBD1 for D (5 bases). V lost 3 bases and J 5 bases, leaving 5 bases between the germline ends. CDR3 length: 12 amino acids. The germline gives CDR1 KGHSY, CDR2 FQNENV. For the CDR3, the DNA is TGTGCCAGCAGCCAGGGGGATCAGCCCCAGCATTTT. Residues: CASSQGDQPQHF.